Listed below are T cell receptor beta chains from one sample, sequenced in a study of blood T cell repertoires in COVID-19. Assay: immunoSEQ multiplex PCR; the TCRdb copy retains only in-frame clones and omits some. This repertoire shows 200,000 to 250,000 clones, about 90% found once; its top ten account for around 0.84%. Material for sequencing was peripheral blood. The source is a man aged 55 to 70 with COVID-19, enrolled during active disease. Both conserved end residues are part of each CDR3. The order of the fields is D gene, J gene, V gene, clone size, CDR3 DNA, CDR3 protein. A D gene is named only where the DNA matches it firmly. Clone size is given for some rows only: seen once, a few or many times, or a class if the clone is expanded.

NA	TRBJ1-6	TRBV18	once	TGTGCCAGCTCAGACGGAGGGGATTCACCCCTCCACTTT	CASSDGGDSPLHF
TRBD2	TRBJ2-3	TRBV3-1/TRBV3-2	NA	TGTGCCAGCAGCCAAGCTCCTAGCGGGGGGGCAGATACGCAGTATTTT	CASSQAPSGGADTQYF
TRBD1	TRBJ2-7	TRBV6-5	once	TGTGCCAGCAGTCTCACCGGGACAGGGGCCTACGAGCAGTACTTC	CASSLTGTGAYEQYF
NA	TRBJ2-7	TRBV6-5	once	TGTGCCAGCTCAACAAGGGGTGGCGAGCAGTACTTC	CASSTRGGEQYF
TRBD2	TRBJ2-3	TRBV18	NA	TGTGCCAGCTCACCTCCGGGACTAGCGGGGACAGATACGCAGTATTTT	CASSPPGLAGTDTQYF
NA	TRBJ1-2	TRBV28	NA	TGTGCCAGCAGTTCCCCCCCGGGGGTTAACTATGGCTACACCTTC	CASSSPPGVNYGYTF
TRBD1	TRBJ1-5	TRBV5-5	NA	TGTGCCAGCAGCTTGTGGGGGACAGGGAATCAGCCCCAGCATTTT	CASSLWGTGNQPQHF
TRBD1	TRBJ1-6	TRBV7-9	NA	TGTGCCAGCAGCCTGTCACAGGGGGTAAATTCACCCCTCCACTTT	CASSLSQGVNSPLHF
NA	TRBJ1-2	TRBV5-1	NA	TGCGCCAGCAGCTACTACAGGGATATCTACACCTTC	CASSYYRDIYTF
NA	TRBJ1-2	TRBV11-2	NA	TGTGCCAGCAGCTTGAGCAGGGACTATGGCTACACCTTC	CASSLSRDYGYTF
NA	TRBJ2-3	TRBV5-4	NA	TGTGCCAGCAGCTTGGGACTAACCGGAGATACGCAGTATTTT	CASSLGLTGDTQYF
TRBD2	TRBJ2-7	TRBV27	NA	TGTGCCAGCAGGCAAGGGGGACTAGCGGGAGGATCTTCCTACGAGCAGTACTTC	CASRQGGLAGGSSYEQYF
NA	TRBJ2-1	TRBV7-2	once	TGTGCCAGCAGCTTATCGCTTGGTCACATAGGGAGGTACAATGAGCAGTTCTTC	CASSLSLGHIGRYNEQFF
NA	TRBJ2-7	TRBV18	NA	TGTGCCAGCTCCCCCCGGGGAGCGGGCTACGAGCAGTACTTC	CASSPRGAGYEQYF
TRBD1	TRBJ1-3	TRBV9	NA	TGTGCCAGCAGCGTAGCTGACAGGGGGCTTGGAAACACCATATATTTT	CASSVADRGLGNTIYF
TRBD1	TRBJ1-2	TRBV6-5	NA	TGTGCCAGCAGTTTCGGGACAGGGAACTATGGCTACACCTTC	CASSFGTGNYGYTF
NA	TRBJ2-7	TRBV5-1	NA	TGCGCCAGCAGCTGGGGGGATGCCTCCTACGAGCAGTACTTC	CASSWGDASYEQYF
NA	TRBJ2-3	TRBV25-1	NA	TGTGCCAGCAGCCGGTGGACAGATACGCAGTATTTT	CASSRWTDTQYF
NA	TRBJ2-7	TRBV19	NA	TGTGCCAGTAGTATAGGCCGACTTAGCTACGAGCAGTACTTC	CASSIGRLSYEQYF
NA	TRBJ1-1	TRBV5-1	NA	TGCGCCAGCACCTTATGGGGAGGGAACACTGAAGCTTTCTTT	CASTLWGGNTEAFF
TRBD2	TRBJ2-3	TRBV7-2	NA	TGTGCCAGCAGCTTATTTGTTCAAGGACTAGCGGGGGCCGGGACGCAGTATTTT	CASSLFVQGLAGAGTQYF
TRBD1	TRBJ1-1	TRBV2	NA	TGTGCCAGCAGGGCCCGACAGGGTTCCACTGAAGCTTTCTTT	CASRARQGSTEAFF
NA	TRBJ1-2	TRBV19	NA	TGTGCCACCTCTAGGGTGGGAGTGTCTCAGGACTATGGCTACACCTTC	CATSRVGVSQDYGYTF
NA	TRBJ2-5	TRBV11-2	NA	TGTGCCAGCAGCTTAAACTTAGCTAATCAAGAGACCCAGTACTTC	CASSLNLANQETQYF
NA	TRBJ2-1	TRBV27	NA	TGTGCCAGCAGTCAACTAGCCCTAAGCTCCTACAATGAGCAGTTCTTC	CASSQLALSSYNEQFF
NA	TRBJ1-3	TRBV3-1/TRBV3-2	NA	TGTGCCAGCAGCCCTGAACGGAACACCATATATTTT	CASSPERNTIYF
TRBD2	TRBJ2-5	TRBV2	NA	TGTGCCAGCAAGGAACGGCGGGGGGGCCGTGAGACCCAGTACTTC	CASKERRGGRETQYF
NA	TRBJ2-1	TRBV19	NA	TGTGCCAGTAGTATCGGCAATGAGCAGTTCTTC	CASSIGNEQFF
TRBD2	TRBJ2-1	TRBV19	NA	TGTGCCAGTAGTATAAGACTAGCGGAGAGAGGGGCACCCAGCTCCTACAATGAGCAGTTCTTC	CASSIRLAERGAPSSYNEQFF
NA	TRBJ1-1	TRBV7-6	few	TGTGCCAGCAGCTTAGGATCGGGTTCGGGCACTGAAGCTTTCTTT	CASSLGSGSGTEAFF
TRBD2	TRBJ2-3	TRBV5-1	NA	TGCGCCAGCAGCTTGGCCCCCGTGGCGGGAGGGGCAGATACGCAGTATTTT	CASSLAPVAGGADTQYF
TRBD1	TRBJ2-7	TRBV5-1	NA	TGCGCCAGCAGCCCAGAACCGGGACAGCCCTACGAGCAGTACTTC	CASSPEPGQPYEQYF
NA	TRBJ1-6	TRBV27	NA	TGTGCCAGCAGTTTGGAGGGGTATTCGAATTCACCCCTCCACTTT	CASSLEGYSNSPLHF
TRBD2	TRBJ2-7	TRBV27	NA	TGTGCCAGCAGTTCCGGCCGCGGCGGGAGGCTCTACGAGCAGTACTTC	CASSSGRGGRLYEQYF
TRBD1	TRBJ1-2	TRBV5-5	NA	TGTGCCAGCAGCTGGTCGGGACAGGGGGCTAACTATGGCTACACCTTC	CASSWSGQGANYGYTF
TRBD1	TRBJ1-2	TRBV19	NA	TGTGCCAGTAAGGGGACAGGGGTGTCGGGGATTAGGGGCTACACCTTC	CASKGTGVSGIRGYTF
NA	TRBJ1-5	TRBV3-1/TRBV3-2	NA	TGTGCCAGCAGCCAAGGGGTGAGACAACCCCAGCATTTT	CASSQGVRQPQHF
TRBD1	TRBJ1-3	TRBV5-8	NA	TGTGCCAGCAGCTCCCGGGCAGGGGGTACTGGAAACACCATATATTTT	CASSSRAGGTGNTIYF
TRBD2	TRBJ2-3	TRBV5-1	NA	TGCGCCAGCAGACCGGCTAGCGGTAGCACAGATACGCAGTATTTT	CASRPASGSTDTQYF
TRBD2	TRBJ2-1	TRBV5-4	NA	TGTGCCAGCAGCTTGGGCGGGGGGGCCGGCAATGAGCAGTTCTTC	CASSLGGGAGNEQFF
NA	TRBJ2-1	TRBV27	NA	TGTGCCAGCAGTTTGACCAGACTCAATGAGCAGTTCTTC	CASSLTRLNEQFF
NA	TRBJ1-5	TRBV30	NA	TGTGCCTGGAGTGTACAGATAGGGGATCAGCCCCAGCATTTT	CAWSVQIGDQPQHF